This T cell receptor beta chain was identified in a study of metastatic and nonmetastatic thyroid tumors (dated by TCRdb to about 2020). Concerning the study at large: Repertoires from peripheral blood and from tumor or nodule tissue samples of malignant and benign thyroid patients were compared. On the study overall, not on this receptor specifically: In both blood and tumor samples, TCR beta diversity was reported to be significantly higher in malignant tumors than in benign nodules.

None of the patients had been given any treatment before thyroid surgery. Using T-cell receptor beta sequencing, the study looked back at clinical samples from patients collected from about 2011 to 2018. The germline V gene gives CDR1 as SQVTM and CDR2 as ANQGSEA. The CDR3 starts with the cysteine, ends with the phenylalanine, and has 16 residues. The DNA shown is the 48-base CDR3, in frame from base 1. After removal of 6 bases from V and 4 bases from J, the junction retains 13 bases not matched to a gene. Libraries were built with PCR. Sequencer: Illumina HiSeq 4000. High-throughput sequencing was used to profile the CDR3 region of the TCR beta-chain in every patient. The original methods were these. Drawing on CDR3 differences between clinicopathological groups, the researchers built a classifier meant to tell apart patients with distant-metastatic papillary thyroid cancer. The Shannon index was used to measure repertoire diversity, and the Morisita-Horn index was used to measure how similar tumor and blood repertoires were. The raw public reads went through TCRdb reprocessing: fastp at Q25, MiXCR clone calling, in-frame beta chains kept. TCRdb assigned the V and J calls; the authors' analysis was not used. The sample table contains 100,000 or so clones; only one count was recorded for 14% to 15% of them. The top ten hold roughly 3.9% of the sample.

Points on this clone: Its antigen is not yet known. There are no base qualities to consult, and no much larger clone falls within one base. The sample holds other DNA sequences that translate to the same CDR3.

Material for sequencing was blood. The sequence is built from TRBV29-1 and TRBJ2-3; a stretch of 10 junction bases matches TRBD1. This TCR was sampled from a female donor with papillary thyroid cancer or a benign thyroid nodule (not recorded which). Some clones in this sample may be carry-over from other donors' samples. The DNA sequence is given as TGCAGCGTCCGACCGGGACAGGGGCCCGAGGCAGATACGCAGTATTTT. Translation gives CSVRPGQGPEADTQYF.